The 25 T cell receptor beta chains reported below all come from one sample, sequenced in a study of CD8 T cells in Susac syndrome (dated by TCRdb to the late 2010s). The library was generated by the immunoSEQ multiplex PCR assay. RNA was extracted with the RNeasy kit and roughly 0.45 to 1 ug was reverse transcribed using random hexamers. Starting from the raw public reads, TCRdb applied fastp trimming at Q25, assembled clones with MiXCR and retained in-frame beta chains. Rows are combined by CDR3 protein, so each entry shows the most common genes and DNA. The sample table contains 150,000 or so distinct CDR3 sequences; only one count was recorded for more than 90% of them. The ten top clones hold around 0.15% of the sample. The source material was CD4+ T cells from PBMCs. All receptors come from a human donor in good health.

V gene TRBV9 combines with J gene TRBJ2-3, with 10 bases aligning to TRBD2. The CDR3 extends over 17 amino acids. The V gene's germline CDR1 is SGDLS and CDR2 YYNGEE. The V and J ends lost 2 bases and 2 bases, in that order; junction bases with no gene match: 8. CDR3 coding DNA: TGTGCCAGCAGCGTGGGCGTAGCGGGGGGATTCACAGATACGCAGTATTTT. It encodes CASSVGVAGGFTDTQYF.

The chain is built from TRBV6-1 and TRBJ2-5; D might be TRBD1 or TRBD2, each matching 5 bases. This CDR3 region has 14 residues. Germline V CDR1 and CDR2: MNHNS, SASEGT. Trimming shortened V by 6 bases and J by 4 bases, and 15 bases separated the two germline ends. DNA of the CDR3: TGTGCCAGCAGGGGGACCGCGACGGCAGAGACCCAGTACTTC. Translating gives CASRGTATAETQYF.

The chain has TRBV20-1 and TRBJ2-1; 8 bases are shared with TRBD2. J was trimmed by 0 bases and V by 3 bases; bases with no gene match: 7. Germline V gives CDR1 DFQATT, CDR2 SNEGSKA (reference sequence). The length of the CDR3 is 16 residues. The chain's CDR3 is CSARVSGVISYNEQFF. DNA of the CDR3: TGCAGTGCTAGGGTTAGCGGGGTTATCTCCTACAATGAGCAGTTCTTC.

The CDR3 sequence is CASSYSVDRKGANVLTF. CDR3 in DNA: TGTGCCAGCAGTTACTCGGTAGACAGGAAAGGGGCCAACGTCCTGACTTTC. This chain joins TRBV6-5 and TRBJ2-6, with D possibly matching TRBD1 (6 bases). Germline CDR1 and CDR2: MNHEY and SVGAGI. The CDR3 spans 17 residues. With 0 bases removed from V and 4 bases from J, the gap between germline ends came to 13 bases.

V gene TRBV19 combines with J gene TRBJ1-5; TRBD1 aligns across 8 bases. Germline CDR1 and CDR2: LNHDA and SQIVND (reference sequence). V lost 9 bases, J lost 7 bases, and 14 bases stayed unmatched. There are 15 residues in the CDR3. CDR3 sequence (DNA): TGTGCCAGCGCCTCAGGGGGCTTAATCAGACAGCCCCAGCATTTT. Its translation: CASASGGLIRQPQHF. Full variable domain (missing parts from reference TRBV19 and TRBJ1-5): DGGITQSPKYLFRKEGQNVTLSCEQNLNHDAMYWYRQDPGQGLRLIYYSQIVNDFQKGDIAEGYSVSREKKESFPLTVTSAQKNPTAFYLCASASGGLIRQPQHFGDGTRLSIL.

In this sample, this clonotype turned up once. This chain connects TRBV9 to TRBJ2-6, with unresolved D. The V end lost 4 bases, the J end lost 0 bases, and 5 bases lay between the germline ends. The germline gives CDR1 SGDLS, CDR2 YYNGEE. The CDR3 sequence is 14 residues long. CDR3 bases: TGTGCCAGCAGCCTCTACTCTGGGGCCAACGTCCTGACTTTC. It specifies CASSLYSGANVLTF.

The genes are TRBV29-1 and TRBJ2-7, with D perhaps matching TRBD1 (6 bases). The CDR3 length is 13 residues. V dropped 6 bases and J dropped 0 bases, with 12 bases sitting between them. Germline-derived CDR1 and CDR2 are SQVTM and ANQGSEA. Written as DNA, the CDR3 is TGCAGCGTCCGCAGGGGCCGCTCCTACGAGCAGTACTTC. Translation gives CSVRRGRSYEQYF.

This clonotype was counted a single time. This rearrangement joins TRBV27 to TRBJ1-5; 8 bases agree with TRBD1. V shed 8 bases and J 7 bases; nucleotides not matched to a gene: 4. The CDR3 is made up of 12 amino acids. Germline-derived CDR1 and CDR2 are MNHEY and SMNVEV (reference sequence). This CDR3 is CASGTGGQPQHF. The CDR3 DNA is TGTGCCAGCGGGACAGGAGGACAGCCCCAGCATTTT.

The genes are TRBV20-1 and TRBJ1-5, with a tentative D call TRBD1 (5 bases). The CDR3 loop spans 13 amino acids. V lost 5 bases to trimming and J lost 4 bases, with 12 bases between them. CDR1 and CDR2 (germline): DFQATT, SNEGSKA (reference sequence). CDR3 protein: CSALDRINQPQHF. CDR3 nucleotides: TGCAGTGCTCTAGACAGAATAAATCAGCCCCAGCATTTT.

V is TRBV4-3 and J is TRBJ1-6; D is uncertain. CDR1 LGHNA and CDR2 YSLEER come from the germline V gene. The V end lost 1 base, the J end lost 12 bases, and 16 bases lay between the germline ends. This CDR3 comprises 15 residues. CDR3 amino acids: CASSQVWTEGIPLHF. The CDR3 DNA is TGCGCCAGCAGCCAAGTATGGACCGAGGGAATACCCCTCCACTTT.

V usage is TRBV20-1 and J usage is TRBJ2-2, with 10 bases lining up with TRBD1. V shed 0 bases and J 6 bases; nucleotides not matched to a gene: 7. The germline gives CDR1 DFQATT, CDR2 SNEGSKA (reference sequence). CDR3 length equals 16 residues. The CDR3 DNA reads TGCAGTGCTAGAGATCCAAGACAGGGGGCCTCCGGGGAGCTGTTTTTT. This codes for CSARDPRQGASGELFF.

The rearrangement uses TRBV5-1 and TRBJ2-1; possibly TRBD2 for D (5 bases). The CDR3 covers 12 residues. CDR1 and CDR2 from the germline V gene are SGHRS and YFSETQ. Trimming left V 1 base short and J 15 bases short, with 14 bases between. The CDR3 loop is CASSLLGESWFF. In nucleotides, the CDR3 is TGCGCCAGCAGCTTGCTTGGGGAGAGTTGGTTCTTC.

This rearrangement joins TRBV29-1 to TRBJ2-1; no clear D gene. CDR1 is SQVTM and CDR2 is ANQGSEA in the germline V gene. The CDR3 is 16 amino acids. The ends were cut back, 5 bases at V and 2 bases at J, with 19 bases in the middle. DNA for the CDR3: TGCAGCGTTCTCAGGTCAGAGTCTACCGCCTACAATGAGCAGTTCTTC. Translating it yields CSVLRSESTAYNEQFF.

This rearrangement joins TRBV5-1 to TRBJ2-3; D possibly uses TRBD1 or TRBD2 (6 bases each). Germline CDR1 is SGHRS and CDR2 is YFSETQ. This CDR3 region has 17 residues. Trimming left V 3 bases short and J 0 bases short, with 17 bases between. The CDR3 protein is CASSSSPGAGSTDTQYF. DNA for the CDR3: TGCGCCAGCAGCTCCTCTCCAGGGGCGGGGAGCACAGATACGCAGTATTTT.

This sequence joins TRBV6-5 and TRBJ1-2; 7 bases match TRBD1. Germline loops: CDR1 MNHEY, CDR2 SVGAGI. V shed 2 bases and J 5 bases; nucleotides not matched to a gene: 2. The CDR3 is made up of 13 amino acids. CDR3 amino acids: CASSYRQGYGYTF. The CDR3 coding sequence is TGTGCCAGCAGTTACCGACAGGGTTATGGCTACACCTTC.

This clonotype came up a few times. The J gene is TRBJ2-7, the V gene TRBV18; D remains ambiguous. The ends were cut back, 5 bases at V and 0 bases at J, with 5 bases in the middle. This CDR3 contains 12 residues. Germline V gene lookup returns CDR1 KGHSH and CDR2 LQKENI. The CDR3 sequence: CASSSNSYEQYF. In nucleotides, the CDR3 is TGTGCCAGCTCATCTAACTCCTACGAGCAGTACTTC.

The V gene is TRBV29-1, the J gene TRBJ2-1, with a weak D call TRBD1 (5 bases). Germline V gene sequence: CDR1 SQVTM, CDR2 ANQGSEA. Trimming pared 3 bases from V and 6 bases from J, leaving 9 bases between. CDR3 size: 12 residues. CDR3 amino acids: CSVDFRVNEQFF. The CDR3 DNA follows: TGCAGCGTTGATTTCAGGGTCAATGAGCAGTTCTTC.

The chain links TRBV27 to TRBJ2-5; TRBD2 matches at 7 bases. V shed 6 bases and J 4 bases; nucleotides not matched to a gene: 8. Germline CDR1 and CDR2: MNHEY and SMNVEV (reference sequence). The length of the CDR3 is 14 residues. CDR3 nucleotides: TGTGCCAGCAGATCCGGGGGGTCGGGAGAGACCCAGTACTTC. Its translation: CASRSGGSGETQYF.

The rearrangement uses TRBV7-9 and TRBJ2-5; D is undetermined. With 1 base removed from V and 5 bases from J, the gap between germline ends came to 11 bases. Germline V gives CDR1 SEHNR, CDR2 FQNEAQ (reference sequence). This CDR3 has 14 residues. CDR3 loop: CASSLGSGAETQYF. The DNA of the CDR3 is TGTGCCAGCAGCTTAGGTTCCGGAGCCGAGACCCAGTACTTC.

This clonotype has a single count. CDR3 sequence (DNA): TGTGCCATCAGGGGCCCCACCGGGACAGAGCAGTTCTTC. Translation: CAIRGPTGTEQFF. The V call is TRBV10-3, the J call TRBJ2-1; maybe TRBD1 (6 bases). V lost 6 bases and J lost 10, with 16 bases in between. The CDR3 runs to 13 residues. Germline lookup yields CDR1 ENHRY and CDR2 SYGVKD.

This chain joins TRBV6-5 and TRBJ2-2; D uncertain. CDR1 and CDR2 (germline): MNHEY, SVGAGI. The V and J ends lost 2 bases and 5 bases respectively, with 6 bases between them. The CDR3 consists of 13 residues. In nucleotides, the CDR3 is TGTGCCAGCAGTTACCAACAGACCGGGGAGCTGTTTTTT. Its translation is CASSYQQTGELFF.

The J gene is TRBJ2-1, the V gene TRBV19; a weak D match, TRBD2 (6 bases). CDR1 is LNHDA and CDR2 is SQIVND in the germline V gene (reference sequence). There are 16 residues in the CDR3. V was cut by 5 bases and J by 0 bases, with 14 bases left in between. CDR3 DNA sequence: TGTGCCAGTAGTGAGGTAGCGGTGAGCTCCTACAATGAGCAGTTCTTC. Translation gives CASSEVAVSSYNEQFF.

This chain connects TRBV4-3 to TRBJ2-1; D possibly uses TRBD1 or TRBD2 (6 bases each). V was pared by 1 base and J by 12 bases, with 16 bases between. Germline CDR1 is LGHNA and CDR2 is YSLEER. This CDR3 is 14 amino acids long. CDR3 region: CASSQVTGATGQFF. CDR3 DNA: TGCGCCAGCAGCCAAGTTACGGGGGCCACAGGGCAGTTCTTC.

The chain carries TRBV29-1 and TRBJ2-1; 12 nucleotides align to TRBD2. The germline CDR1 and CDR2 sequences are SQVTM and ANQGSEA. The CDR3 consists of 14 residues. V shed 4 bases, J shed 5 bases, and the junction held 3 bases outside the gene matches. Here the CDR3 DNA reads TGCAGCGTTGGAGGACTAGCGGGGAACAATGAGCAGTTCTTC. It specifies CSVGGLAGNNEQFF.

The V call is TRBV28, the J call TRBJ2-6, with D hard to call. The CDR3 sequence is 11 residues long. V was shortened by 6 bases and J by 7 bases, with 4 bases between the two germline ends. CDR1 is MDHEN and CDR2 is SYDVKM in the germline V gene. In nucleotides, the CDR3 is TGTGCCAGCAGCCAAGCCAACGTCCTGACTTTC. Translation gives CASSQANVLTF.